This entry concerns a single TCR beta chain. Its antigen is as yet unknown. The V end lost 7 bases, the J end lost 3 bases, and 12 bases lay between the germline ends. The CDR3 is 13 amino acids. CDR1 and CDR2 from the germline V gene are LNHDA and SQIVND (reference sequence). These data originate in a study of T cell repertoires in cytomegalovirus infection. In the study overall: Public signatures in TCR beta pointed to CMV infection and matching HLA type.

Broader study findings: HLA-C-restricted, CMV-specific TCR beta clonotypes were dominant ex vivo. Of the TCR beta families, the public ones yielded a cumulative frequency that identified carriers of CMV plus the relevant HLA.

TCRdb re-analysed the reads in MiXCR, keeping a single row per CDR3 protein. The data hold hundreds of thousands of distinct CDR3 sequences, with 30% to 35% observed a single time. The chain employs TRBV19 and TRBJ1-1; the D is unclear. Sequenced material: cultured CD8+ T cells from PBMCs, taken from culture after CMV antigen stimulation. The clonotype was recovered from a human donor in good health (CMV status not recorded). Some clones in this sample may be carry-over from other donors' samples. The chain's CDR3 is CASTWTAYTEAFF. CDR3 sequence (DNA): TGTGCCAGTACCTGGACGGCCTACACTGAAGCTTTCTTT.